This T cell receptor (beta chain) is from a study of PD-L1 blockade in urothelial cancer. Looking at the study overall: Patients with male sex and bladder-origin urothelial cancer accounted for most of the roughly 30 enrolled. Typically, measured as a median, blood samples had 130,000 to 150,000 T cells.

Study-wide points: Durable-benefit patients expanded tumor-associated blood clones more at 3 weeks.

After removal of 6 bases from V and 5 bases from J, the junction contained 7 bases not matched to a gene. Germline V gene data show CDR1 as SGHNT and CDR2 as YYREEE (reference sequence). This CDR3 contains 14 residues. Indicated time point: peripheral blood 6 weeks after treatment start. Synthetic analogs of TCR templates were spiked into every PCR. Some clones are missing from TCRdb's copy, which holds only in-frame ones; the method was immunoSEQ multiplex PCR. The profile covers around 110,000 clones, with 85% to 90% appearing a single time and over 1.5% taken by the ten largest. A note on this clone: The antigen remains undetermined.

The genes are TRBV5-4 and TRBJ2-2, with 7 bases matching TRBD2. The sequence derives from a man in his 60s with urothelial cancer. The specimen was PBMCs, collected around atezolizumab (anti-PD-L1) treatment. The CDR3 DNA reads TGTGCCAGCAACCTCGGAGCGGGGACCGGGGAGCTGTTTTTT. Its translation is CASNLGAGTGELFF.